One sample yielded the 28 T cell receptor beta chains listed below, sequenced in a study of T cell responses to AZD1222 COVID-19 vaccine (dated by TCRdb to the early 2020s). The sample's time point, from its label and the paper: about 28 days (+/-7) after the second vaccine dose. The intended sense of this specimen's treatment or condition label: meningococcal conjugate vaccine given as trial control. The library relied on the immunoSEQ multiplex PCR assay. Sourced from immuneACCESS, this table was stored by TCRdb with only in-frame sequences that have V and J called. A share of the clones is absent; for the studies checked, an unresolved V gene accounts for under half, and the remainder has no known explanation. Across this sample there are 79,000 or so clones, with around three quarters seen only once. The biggest ten clones account for about 26% of the sample. Sequencing was performed on peripheral blood, taken 28 days after the second dose of the MenACWY control vaccine. Receptors were obtained from an adult who received the MenACWY meningococcal vaccine as a control.

The V gene is TRBV5-1, the J gene TRBJ2-1; TRBD2 matches at 7 bases. The V segment lost 5 bases and the J segment 13 bases; nucleotides outside the gene matches: 15. There are 14 residues in the CDR3. Germline CDR1 SGHRS, CDR2 YFSETQ. The chain's CDR3 is CASRLGASGDTQFF. For the CDR3, the DNA is TGCGCCAGCAGACTGGGAGCTAGCGGAGACACCCAGTTCTTC.

The rearrangement links TRBV7-5 to TRBJ1-1. TRBV7-5 is shown as a pseudogene. The CDR3 length is 13 residues. DNA for the CDR3: TGTGCCAGAAGCTTAGGGGTGAACACTGAAGCTTTCTTT. Translated, it gives CARSLGVNTEAFF.

The chain recombines TRBV27 with TRBJ2-1; D is ambiguous. The V gene lost 0 bases and the J gene lost 2 bases, with 11 bases spanning the gap. The CDR3 has 16 amino acids. Per germline, CDR1 MNHEY and CDR2 SMNVEV (reference sequence). The CDR3 reads CASSLSLAAPYNEQFF. The CDR3 DNA sequence: TGTGCCAGCAGTTTATCCTTGGCAGCTCCCTACAATGAGCAGTTCTTC.

This chain connects TRBV2 to TRBJ2-5; D may be TRBD2 (5 bases). The germline V gene encodes CDR1 SNHLY and CDR2 FYNNEI. This CDR3 is 11 amino acids long. Trimming left V 8 bases short and J 5 bases short, with 9 bases between. CDR3: CASGEWETQYF. CDR3 coding DNA: TGTGCCAGCGGGGAGTGGGAGACCCAGTACTTC.

The genes are TRBV5-1 and TRBJ2-2; TRBD2 might be the D (5 bases). Trimming stripped 0 bases from V and 5 bases from J, with 14 bases between. From germline, CDR1 is SGHRS and CDR2 YFSETQ. The CDR3 contains 16 residues. This CDR3 is CASSLELQRGTGELFF. DNA for the CDR3: TGCGCCAGCAGCTTGGAATTACAACGAGGGACCGGGGAGCTGTTTTTT.

The chain recombines TRBV18 with TRBJ2-5, with D possibly being TRBD2 (7 bases). Trimming took 3 bases from V and 5 from J, leaving 10 bases between them. CDR3 length equals 13 residues. Germline V CDR1 and CDR2: KGHSH, LQKENI. The CDR3 here is CASSPGGPETQYF. The DNA of the CDR3 is TGTGCCAGCTCACCCGGGGGGCCTGAGACCCAGTACTTC.

This clone showed up just once. The V gene is TRBV7-9, the J gene TRBJ2-1; possible D gene TRBD2, 6 bases. CDR1 and CDR2 from the germline V gene are SEHNR and FQNEAQ (reference sequence). There are 14 residues in the CDR3. V was pared by 0 bases and J by 7 bases, with 10 bases between. Here the CDR3 reads CASSLASGVNEQFF. In DNA, the CDR3 is TGTGCCAGCAGCTTAGCTAGCGGAGTAAATGAGCAGTTCTTC.

V and J are TRBV11-2 and TRBJ2-7; D may be TRBD2 (5 bases). The CDR3 covers 13 residues. V shed 0 bases and J shed 13 bases, with 16 bases lying between them. CDR1 is SGHAT and CDR2 is FQNNGV in the germline V gene. The CDR3, as DNA: TGTGCCAGCAGCTTAGACGGATGGGGAGCTCACTACTTC. This codes for CASSLDGWGAHYF.

This chain uses TRBV5-4 with TRBJ1-2; maybe TRBD1 (6 bases). CDR3 size: 15 residues. V was cut by 3 bases and J by 2 bases, with 14 bases left in between. The V gene's germline CDR1 is SGHNT and CDR2 YYREEE (reference sequence). The CDR3 nucleotides are TGTGCCAGCAGCTCCGGACAGTTTTCGAACTATGGCTACACCTTC. The encoded protein is CASSSGQFSNYGYTF.

The chain combines TRBV19 with TRBJ1-1; 7 nucleotides align to TRBD1. CDR1 LNHDA and CDR2 SQIVND come from the germline V gene (reference sequence). The CDR3 sequence is 16 residues long. V lost 1 base, J lost 1 base, and 6 bases stayed unmatched. CDR3 amino acids: CASSIGRGTANTEAFF. The CDR3 DNA sequence: TGTGCCAGTAGTATAGGACGGGGGACAGCGAACACTGAAGCTTTCTTT. The variable domain in full, completed from reference TRBV19 and TRBJ1-1, reads DGGITQSPKYLFRKEGQNVTLSCEQNLNHDAMYWYRQDPGQGLRLIYYSQIVNDFQKGDIAEGYSVSREKKESFPLTVTSAQKNPTAFYLCASSIGRGTANTEAFFGQGTRLTVV.

Turning to this clone: Relative to the germline gene, one junction end is altered; a read error may explain this. V is TRBV3-1 (or the pseudogene TRBV3-2) and J is TRBJ1-2; D is unresolved. This CDR3 is 14 amino acids long. The V gene's germline CDR1 is LGHDT and CDR2 YNNKEL (reference sequence). The CDR3 protein is CASSEDLNSYGYTF. The CDR3, as DNA: TGTGCCAGCAGCGAAGACCTAAACAGTTATGGCTACACCTTC.

This chain uses TRBV2 with TRBJ1-2; D possibly corresponds to TRBD1 (5 bases). V was cut by 5 bases and J by 4 bases, with 11 bases left in between. In germline, CDR1 is SNHLY, CDR2 FYNNEI. The CDR3 is 13 residues long. The CDR3 DNA follows: TGTGCCAGCAGTCGCGGGCAGGGCTATGGCTACACCTTC. Translated: CASSRGQGYGYTF.

The V call is TRBV18, the J call TRBJ2-3; D is undetermined. The germline V gene encodes CDR1 KGHSH and CDR2 LQKENI. The CDR3 is 13 residues long. Trimming removed 6 bases at V and 3 bases at J, with 10 bases between. CDR3 sequence: CASSLDSTDTQYF. CDR3 nucleotides: TGTGCCAGCTCCTTAGACTCAACAGATACGCAGTATTTT.

A remark on this clone: The junction departs from germline at one end; a sequencing error may be responsible. J is TRBJ2-5 and V is TRBV5-5; TRBD2 matches at 14 bases. This CDR3 is 16 amino acids long. Germline assignment: CDR1 SGHKS and CDR2 YYEKEE (reference sequence). Written as DNA, the CDR3 is TGTGCCAGCAGCACCGGACTAGCGGGGGGCCAAGGGACCCAGTACTTC. Amino acids: CASSTGLAGGQGTQYF.

This CDR3 is CASSYPLEQGKTQYF. The CDR3 nucleotides read TGTGCCAGCAGTTACCCACTAGAACAGGGAAAGACCCAGTACTTC. The chain joins TRBV6-2 or TRBV6-3 to TRBJ2-5, with D tentatively TRBD1 (6 bases). The CDR3 contains 15 residues. CDR1 and CDR2 (germline): MNHEY, SVGEGT. The V end was cut by 2 bases, the J end by 6 bases, with 16 bases between.

The chain recombines TRBV10-3 with TRBJ2-1; tentative D call: TRBD2 (5 bases). The V and J ends lost 4 bases and 9 bases respectively, with 10 bases between them. The CDR3 sequence is 12 residues long. Germline lookup yields CDR1 ENHRY and CDR2 SYGVKD. The CDR3 here is CAISGELPEQFF. The DNA of the CDR3 is TGTGCCATCAGTGGGGAGCTCCCTGAGCAGTTCTTC.

The V gene is TRBV2, the J gene TRBJ2-3; D is ambiguous. The CDR3 totals 13 residues. CDR1 and CDR2 from the germline V gene are SNHLY and FYNNEI. Trimming stripped 4 bases from V and 5 bases from J, with 10 bases between. The CDR3 DNA sequence: TGTGCCAGCAGTGGCGAAGCCTTAGATACGCAGTATTTT. As protein: CASSGEALDTQYF.

As DNA, the CDR3 is TGTGCCAGCTCATCGAATTGGGACAGCTACGAGCAGTACTTC. Encoded protein: CASSSNWDSYEQYF. The chain carries TRBV18 and TRBJ2-7, with 7 bases lining up with TRBD1. Germline CDR1 and CDR2: KGHSH and LQKENI. Germline trimming cut 5 bases from V and 3 bases from J; bases unmatched to any gene: 7. The CDR3 is 14 residues long.

The chain combines TRBV4-3 with TRBJ1-4, with D possibly matching TRBD1 (6 bases). This CDR3 spans 15 amino acids. Germline-derived CDR1 and CDR2 are LGHNA and YSLEER. Trimming stripped 0 bases from V and 6 bases from J, with 11 bases between. CDR3 in amino acids: CASSQDSGEDEKLFF. CDR3 in DNA: TGCGCCAGCAGCCAAGATTCAGGGGAGGATGAAAAACTGTTTTTT.

The chain employs TRBV19 and TRBJ2-3, with TRBD2 matching 7 bases. The CDR3 sequence is 13 residues long. In germline, CDR1 is LNHDA, CDR2 SQIVND (reference sequence). J gave up 6 bases and V 10 bases, and 10 bases lay outside the gene matches. The CDR3, as DNA: TGTGCCACTAGGGAGCGGGGCCCCGATACGCAGTATTTT. Amino acids: CATRERGPDTQYF.

The chain joins TRBV5-1 to TRBJ1-1, with a possible D match to TRBD1 (5 bases). The CDR3 spans 11 residues. In germline, CDR1 is SGHRS, CDR2 YFSETQ. V dropped 6 bases and J dropped 5 bases, with 8 bases sitting between them. CDR3 bases: TGCGCCAGCACCGGGGGGACTGAAGCTTTCTTT. Amino acid sequence: CASTGGTEAFF.

This chain connects TRBV5-8 to TRBJ1-3; D is unresolved. The length of the CDR3 is 15 residues. Germline V CDR1 and CDR2: SGHTS, YDEGEE. Trimming pared 4 bases from V and 0 bases from J, leaving 11 bases between. The chain's CDR3 is CASSRQRLSGNTIYF. The DNA of the CDR3 is TGTGCCAGCAGCCGTCAGAGACTCTCTGGAAACACCATATATTTT.

This rearrangement joins TRBV5-6 to TRBJ1-5; maybe TRBD1 (5 bases). There are 15 residues in the CDR3. V lost 4 bases, J lost 9 bases, and 20 bases lay in between. Germline CDR1 and CDR2: SGHDT and YYEEEE. CDR3 coding DNA: TGTGCCAGCAGCACCTTTGGGGCTCCCGGGGGGCCCCAGCATTTT. Its protein is CASSTFGAPGGPQHF. The complete variable domain, with remaining parts taken from reference TRBV5-6 and TRBJ1-5, reads DAGVTQSPTHLIKTRGQQVTLRCSPKSGHDTVSWYQQALGQGPQFIFQYYEEEERQRGNFPDRFSGHQFPNYSSELNVNALLLGDSALYLCASSTFGAPGGPQHFGDGTRLSIL.

The V and J genes are TRBV19 and TRBJ1-2; the D is unclear. Trimming shortened V by 0 bases and J by 4 bases, and 6 bases separated the two germline ends. This CDR3 has 13 amino acids. Germline V gene lookup returns CDR1 LNHDA and CDR2 SQIVND (reference sequence). CDR3 loop: CASSIDSAYGYTF. For the CDR3, the DNA is TGTGCCAGTAGTATAGACAGTGCCTATGGCTACACCTTC.

The J gene is TRBJ2-7, the V gene TRBV4-2, with TRBD2 identical over 10 bases. Unmatched junction bases numbered 10, after V lost 0 bases and J lost 5 bases. The CDR3 runs to 17 residues. Per germline, CDR1 LGHNA and CDR2 YNFKEQ. The CDR3 is CASSQDPSGGLLNEQYF. The CDR3 DNA sequence: TGTGCCAGCAGCCAAGATCCTAGCGGGGGACTTTTAAACGAGCAGTACTTC.

The chain links TRBV5-1 to TRBJ2-7; D is ambiguous. Germline values: CDR1 SGHRS, CDR2 YFSETQ. This CDR3 comprises 13 residues. The ends were cut back, 0 bases at V and 4 bases at J, with 8 bases in the middle. The CDR3 loop is CASSLESVYEQYF. CDR3 DNA: TGCGCCAGCAGCTTGGAGTCTGTTTACGAGCAGTACTTC.

Only one count was recorded for this clone. This chain links TRBV2 with TRBJ2-7; D is unclear. CDR3 length equals 14 residues. The ends were cut back, 3 bases at V and 4 bases at J, with 13 bases in the middle. The germline gives CDR1 SNHLY, CDR2 FYNNEI. This CDR3 is CASSESLPPYEQYF. The CDR3 DNA reads as TGTGCCAGCAGTGAGTCTCTACCCCCTTACGAGCAGTACTTC.

This chain links TRBV21-1 with TRBJ1-1. TRBV21-1 is a pseudogene locus. CDR3 length: 15 amino acids. The CDR3 loop reads CASSKGGEMNTEAFF. The CDR3 DNA reads TGTGCCAGCAGCAAAGGTGGAGAAATGAACACTGAAGCTTTCTTT.